Following are 16 T cell receptor beta chains from one sample sequenced in a study of cytomegalovirus exposure and HLA in healthy donors. The primer mix had 60 Vbeta and 13 Jbeta primers. Measured with immunoSEQ multiplex PCR; TCRdb has only the in-frame clones, and not every one. This sample contains some 75,000 clones. Sequenced material: PBMCs. These receptors were obtained from a man aged 40-50 years in good health and CMV-seronegative.

The rearrangement joins TRBV18 to TRBJ2-3; D gene ambiguous. Trimming removed 0 bases from V and 6 bases from J, with 13 bases in between. The CDR3 consists of 15 residues. CDR1 KGHSH and CDR2 LQKENI come from the germline V gene. Written as DNA, the CDR3 is TGTGCCAGCTCACCACCGGGCCCTCAGCCGGATACGCAGTATTTT. Its translation is CASSPPGPQPDTQYF.

The J gene is TRBJ1-6, the V gene TRBV7-2, with D possibly TRBD1 on 5 matching bases. This CDR3 is 17 amino acids long. Germline V gene sequence: CDR1 SGHTA, CDR2 FQGNSA. V was shortened by 6 bases and J by 4 bases, with 19 bases between the two germline ends. The CDR3 coding sequence is TGTGCCAGCAGTCCTTTTGCGGGGCACCTATATAATTCACCCCTCCACTTT. Translated: CASSPFAGHLYNSPLHF.

The V call is TRBV7-9, the J call TRBJ2-5, with D maybe TRBD2 (7 bases). Germline V lookup: CDR1 SEHNR, CDR2 FQNEAQ (reference sequence). There are 16 residues in the CDR3. The germline V and J ends were trimmed by 5 bases and 4 bases, with 20 bases remaining between them. In DNA, the CDR3 is TGTGCCAGCAGCGAATCCGGGGGGCCAAGGGCAGAGACCCAGTACTTC. This codes for CASSESGGPRAETQYF.

This sequence joins TRBV6-5 and TRBJ1-4; D not certain. From germline, CDR1 is MNHEY and CDR2 SVGAGI. V was clipped by 2 bases and J by 5 bases, with 15 bases between them. This CDR3 is 16 amino acids long. The CDR3, as DNA: TGTGCCAGCAGTTACCGGAGGGTCATTGTGAATGAAAAACTGTTTTTT. Translating gives CASSYRRVIVNEKLFF.

The V gene is TRBV4-3, the J gene TRBJ2-7; 7 bases agree with TRBD1. CDR3 length: 17 residues. V dropped 1 base and J dropped 0; count of bases not matched to a gene: 9. CDR1 and CDR2 from the germline V gene are LGHNA and YSLEER. CDR3 nucleotide sequence: TGCGCCAGCAGCCAAGCCCCAGGGACAGCTCTCTCCTACGAGCAGTACTTC. It is translated as CASSQAPGTALSYEQYF.

The chain couples TRBV4-1 to TRBJ2-1; TRBD2 matches at 7 bases. CDR1 is MGHRA and CDR2 is YSYEKL in the germline V gene. Trimming removed 5 bases from V and 8 bases from J; junction bases left unmatched: 12. CDR3 size: 15 residues. This CDR3 reads CASSKAGGFTDEQFF. In DNA form, the CDR3 reads TGCGCCAGCAGCAAAGCCGGGGGGTTTACAGATGAGCAGTTCTTC.

The chain links TRBV29-1 to TRBJ1-2, with 10 bases lining up with TRBD1. The CDR3 runs to 17 residues. Trimming removed 6 bases from V and 0 bases from J; junction bases left unmatched: 13. Germline loops: CDR1 SQVTM, CDR2 ANQGSEA. CDR3 sequence: CSVPWDRGPSANYGYTF. CDR3 in DNA: TGCAGCGTCCCGTGGGACAGGGGCCCATCAGCTAACTATGGCTACACCTTC.

This rearrangement joins TRBV6-5 to TRBJ2-1; D might be TRBD2 (6 bases). The CDR3 has 14 residues. Germline CDR1 reads MNHEY; CDR2 reads SVGAGI. V dropped 6 bases and J dropped 4 bases, with 13 bases sitting between them. In nucleotides, the CDR3 is TGTGCCAGCAGCCTACTAGCTGCATACAATGAGCAGTTCTTC. It codes for CASSLLAAYNEQFF.

V gene TRBV30 combines with J gene TRBJ1-5; D is unresolved. The CDR3 covers 15 residues. The V gene's germline CDR1 is GTSNPN and CDR2 SVGIG (reference sequence). V lost 0 bases, J lost 1 base, and 10 bases lay in between. The CDR3 sequence is CAWSVRRESNQPQHF. The CDR3 region has the DNA TGTGCCTGGAGTGTCCGGAGAGAGAGCAATCAGCCCCAGCATTTT.

The V call is TRBV11-2, the J call TRBJ1-1; D gene ambiguous. V lost 0 bases to trimming and J lost 10 bases, with 9 bases between them. Germline loops: CDR1 SGHAT, CDR2 FQNNGV. CDR3 length: 12 residues. The chain's CDR3 is CASSLDFPGAFF. The DNA of the CDR3 is TGTGCCAGCAGCTTAGATTTTCCGGGAGCTTTCTTT.

This chain joins TRBV19 and TRBJ1-5; D gene unclear. The V and J ends lost 5 bases and 1 base respectively, with 12 bases between them. Germline lookup yields CDR1 LNHDA and CDR2 SQIVND (reference sequence). There are 15 residues in the CDR3. Written as DNA, the CDR3 is TGTGCCAGTAGTGGCCAGGCCAGAAGCAATCAGCCCCAGCATTTT. Protein product: CASSGQARSNQPQHF.

CDR3 sequence reads: CASTRRGGSDGYTF. CDR3 coding DNA: TGCGCCAGCACCCGGAGGGGGGGTAGTGATGGCTACACCTTC. V usage is TRBV10-2 and J usage is TRBJ1-2, with D maybe TRBD1 (6 bases). Germline-derived CDR1 and CDR2 are WSHSY and SAAADI. The CDR3 spans 14 residues. Trimming cost V 7 bases and J 6 bases, with 18 bases left between them.

The chain carries TRBV6-6 and TRBJ1-5, with 8 positions matching TRBD1. Germline CDR1 is MNHNY and CDR2 is SVGAGI (reference sequence). J gave up 7 bases and V 4 bases, and 9 bases lay outside the gene matches. The CDR3 totals 15 residues. The DNA for the CDR3 is TGTGCCAGCAGTTTCGGACAGGGAGACGGACAGCCCCAGCATTTT. Its translation is CASSFGQGDGQPQHF.

The V gene is TRBV7-2, the J gene TRBJ1-1; no reliable D call. V was trimmed by 4 bases and J by 13 bases, leaving 22 bases between them. The CDR3 runs 14 residues. Germline CDR1 reads SGHTA; CDR2 reads FQGNSA. Here the CDR3 reads CASSYAGTALRVFF. The CDR3 DNA reads TGTGCCAGCAGCTATGCAGGAACAGCACTCCGAGTTTTCTTT.

This chain uses TRBV18 with TRBJ2-1; 9 bases fit TRBD1. Germline CDR1 is KGHSH and CDR2 is LQKENI. J gave up 2 bases and V 3 bases, and 2 bases lay outside the gene matches. CDR3 length: 15 residues. In nucleotides, the CDR3 is TGTGCCAGCTCACCGGGACAGGGTACCTACAATGAGCAGTTCTTC. Protein: CASSPGQGTYNEQFF.

The chain is built from TRBV30 and TRBJ1-4; no definite D call. This CDR3 is built from 12 residues. Germline V gene lookup returns CDR1 GTSNPN and CDR2 SVGIG (reference sequence). CDR3 bases: TGTGCATCACAAAATCAGTACGAAAAACTGTTTTTT. The encoded protein is CASQNQYEKLFF. Variable domain in full (rest from reference TRBV30 and TRBJ1-4): SQTIHQWPATLVQPVGSPLSLECTVEGTSNPNLYWYRQAAGRGLQLLFYSVGIGQISSEVPQNLSASRPQDRQFILSSKKLLLSDSGFYLCASQNQYEKLFFGSGTQLSVL.